These 23 T cell receptor beta chains were all obtained from the same sample, sequenced in a study of T cells in Graves' hyperthyroidism and ophthalmopathy (dated by TCRdb to about 2019). Library preparation was by multiplex PCR. Sequencing used an Illumina HiSeq 2000. The TCR beta CDR3 regions were amplified from RNA transcripts. For the first round of RT-PCR on the TCR CDR3, the HTBI primer set was used together with the Qiagen OneStep RT-PCR kit. The raw public reads went through TCRdb reprocessing: fastp at Q25, MiXCR clone calling, in-frame beta chains kept. Here each entry gathers all rows of one CDR3 protein and keeps the most common genes and DNA. The sample contains some 560,000 distinct CDR3 sequences, about 15% of them found a single time. The ten largest account for about 7% of the sample. The sequenced material came from blood. The receptors shown here come from a woman aged 30 to 39 with Graves' hyperthyroidism.

The chain uses TRBV27 and TRBJ2-1; D could derive from TRBD1 or TRBD2 (5 bases each). Trimming removed 6 bases from V and 6 bases from J, with 21 bases in between. The CDR3 has 16 amino acids. The germline gives CDR1 MNHEY, CDR2 SMNVEV (reference sequence). The CDR3 DNA follows: TGTGCCAGCAGATACCAGGGAGCCGACCTCTGCAATGAGCAGTTCTTC. Residues: CASRYQGADLCNEQFF.

The chain employs TRBV7-2 and TRBJ1-1; TRBD1 matches 7 bases. J gave up 3 bases and V 1 base, and 8 bases lay outside the gene matches. The germline V gene encodes CDR1 SGHTA and CDR2 FQGNSA. This CDR3 is 16 amino acids long. CDR3 nucleotide sequence: TGTGCCAGCAGCTTAGTCGCCGGGACAGACCACACTGAAGCTTTCTTT. Translating it yields CASSLVAGTDHTEAFF. Drawing the rest from reference TRBV7-2 and TRBJ1-1, the complete variable domain is GAGVSQSPSNKVTEKGKDVELRCDPISGHTALYWYRQSLGQGLEFLIYFQGNSAPDKSGLPSDRFSAERTGGSVSTLTIQRTQQEDSAVYLCASSLVAGTDHTEAFFGQGTRLTVV.

This clonotype was recorded at least ten times. This sequence joins TRBV13 and TRBJ1-5, with D unclear. V lost 0 bases and J lost 6, with 12 bases in between. The CDR3 length is 15 residues. Germline values: CDR1 PRHDT, CDR2 FYEKMQ (reference sequence). The chain's CDR3 is CASSLGVVSGQPQHF. CDR3 bases: TGTGCCAGCAGCTTAGGAGTGGTGAGCGGTCAGCCCCAGCATTTT.

There are many counts of this clonotype. The rearrangement joins TRBV7-9 to TRBJ2-3; 9 nucleotides agree with TRBD2. The germline CDR1 and CDR2 sequences are SEHNR and FQNEAQ (reference sequence). Trimming took 4 bases from V and 1 from J; bases not matched to a gene: 6. This CDR3 spans 16 amino acids. Here the CDR3 DNA reads TGTGCCAGCAGCTCCGGTAGCGGGAGCCGCACAGATACGCAGTATTTT. The encoded protein is CASSSGSGSRTDTQYF.

This clonotype was seen at least ten times. This chain links TRBV24-1 with TRBJ2-3; D ambiguous. CDR1 and CDR2 (germline): KGHDR, SFDVKD. Trimming pared 1 base from V and 5 bases from J, leaving 6 bases between. This CDR3 is built from 13 residues. CDR3 amino acids: CATSDFTRDTQYF. CDR3 bases: TGTGCCACCAGTGATTTCACCCGAGATACGCAGTATTTT.

This clonotype was seen a few times. This chain links TRBV19 with TRBJ1-2; D is ambiguous. CDR3 length equals 13 residues. Between the trimmed V and J ends, which lost 5 bases and 8 bases, there was a span of 15 bases. Germline V lookup: CDR1 LNHDA, CDR2 SQIVND (reference sequence). CDR3 sequence reads: CASSSRLIRGYTF. The CDR3 region has the DNA TGTGCCAGTAGTTCTCGGCTCATCCGGGGCTACACCTTC.

There are many counts of this clonotype. One junction end disagrees with the germline gene, perhaps due to a read error. The chain recombines TRBV3-1 with TRBJ2-3, with TRBD2 matching over 16 bases. Germline lookup yields CDR1 LGHDT and CDR2 YNNKEL (reference sequence). There are 19 residues in the CDR3. The CDR3 spells CASSSGLAGGPTRTDTQYF. The CDR3 nucleotides are TGTGCCAGCAGCTCGGGACTAGCGGGAGGGCCAACAAGGACAGATACACAGTATTTT.

The table lists this clonotype with a few counts. At one end the junction does not follow the germline gene, possibly because of a read error. The chain combines TRBV5-4 with TRBJ1-6; TRBD1 is a possible D gene (6 bases). This CDR3 spans 16 amino acids. Germline CDR1 SGHNT, CDR2 YYREEE (reference sequence). The CDR3 spells CAGSLDAGVWDSPLHF. The DNA for the CDR3 is TGTGCCGGCAGCTTGGATGCAGGGGTATGGGATTCACCCCTCCACTTT.

The chain uses TRBV6-2 or TRBV6-3 and TRBJ2-2, with TRBD1 identical over 10 bases. V dropped 8 bases and J dropped 4; count of bases not matched to a gene: 7. The germline V gene encodes CDR1 MNHEY and CDR2 SVGEGT. CDR3 length: 15 amino acids. CDR3 region: CASGDRGQSTGELFF. The DNA for the CDR3 is TGTGCCAGCGGGGACAGGGGTCAATCCACCGGGGAGCTGTTTTTT.

This clonotype was counted ten times or more. The V gene is TRBV7-2, the J gene TRBJ2-7; 9 bases match TRBD1. V trimming: 5 bases; J trimming: 2 bases; junction bases outside the gene matches: 4. This CDR3 contains 14 residues. Germline-derived CDR1 and CDR2 are SGHTA and FQGNSA. CDR3 sequence: CASSPDRGAYEQYF. The CDR3 DNA reads TGTGCCAGCAGCCCCGACAGGGGGGCCTACGAGCAGTACTTC.

The V call is TRBV6-1, the J call TRBJ1-1; weak D call: TRBD1 (5 bases). The V end was cut by 8 bases, the J end by 5 bases, with 15 bases between. This CDR3 has 13 amino acids. Germline assignment: CDR1 MNHNS and CDR2 SASEGT. CDR3 nucleotide sequence: TGTGCCAGCCTCCCCGGGGCGCGTACTGAAGCTTTCTTT. Protein: CASLPGARTEAFF.

This clonotype was observed at least ten times. The chain employs TRBV10-3 and TRBJ2-2; TRBD2 is a possible D gene (6 bases). Trimming took off 4 bases at V and 6 bases at J, with 21 bases between the two ends. This CDR3 is 17 amino acids long. CDR1 and CDR2 from the germline V gene are ENHRY and SYGVKD. The CDR3 sequence: CAISVLGGASTSGELFF. The DNA of the CDR3 is TGTGCCATCAGTGTTCTGGGGGGAGCATCGACATCCGGGGAGCTGTTTTTT.

This clonotype was picked up a small number of times. With a much larger clone just one base away, this may be a read error. The chain has TRBV2 and TRBJ2-6, with D maybe TRBD1 (6 bases). The CDR3 has 14 amino acids. CDR1 is SNHLY and CDR2 is FYNNEI in the germline V gene. CDR3 nucleotides: TGTGCCGGCAGTTACAGGGCTGGGGCCAACGTCCTGACTTTC. Amino acids: CAGSYRAGANVLTF.

The rearrangement joins TRBV20-1 to TRBJ2-7; 7 bases are a match to TRBD1. The trim removed 1 base at V and 1 base at J, leaving 13 bases unmatched. Germline V gene lookup returns CDR1 DFQATT and CDR2 SNEGSKA (reference sequence). The CDR3 is 17 residues long. CDR3 sequence (DNA): TGCAGTGCTAGAGTTGACCGACAGGGAATCTGGTCCTACGAGCAGTACTTC. It encodes CSARVDRQGIWSYEQYF.

This clonotype appeared once. The V and J genes are TRBV6-1 and TRBJ1-1; 7 bases match TRBD1. Trimming cost V 2 bases and J 4 bases; bases outside gene matches: 7. The CDR3 is 15 amino acids. The germline V gene encodes CDR1 MNHNS and CDR2 SASEGT. CDR3 bases: TGTGCCAGCAGTGAACGAAACAGGGGAGGCACTGAAGCTTTCTTT. Translation: CASSERNRGGTEAFF.

This clonotype has ten or more counts. The V gene is TRBV30, the J gene TRBJ2-7; 7 bases agree with TRBD1. The germline V gene encodes CDR1 GTSNPN and CDR2 SVGIG (reference sequence). CDR3 length: 15 residues. J gave up 2 bases and V 0 bases, and 7 bases lay outside the gene matches. The CDR3 coding sequence is TGTGCCTGGAGTGTACAAGGGACAGCCGCCTACGAGCAGTACTTC. Translation gives CAWSVQGTAAYEQYF. Based on the CDR3 plus reference TRBV30 and TRBJ2-7, the full variable domain is SQTIHQWPATLVQPVGSPLSLECTVEGTSNPNLYWYRQAAGRGLQLLFYSVGIGQISSEVPQNLSASRPQDRQFILSSKKLLLSDSGFYLCAWSVQGTAAYEQYFGPGTRLTVT.

This clonotype was seen only a few times. This chain links TRBV27 with TRBJ2-5, with D perhaps matching TRBD1 (6 bases). Germline CDR1 is MNHEY and CDR2 is SMNVEV (reference sequence). This CDR3 region has 15 residues. Trimming shortened V by 5 bases and J by 1 base, and 14 bases separated the two germline ends. CDR3 loop: CASSPSRQVQETQYF. CDR3 nucleotides: TGTGCCAGCAGTCCCTCTCGACAGGTCCAAGAGACCCAGTACTTC.

As for this clonotype: A clone one base away is much larger, so this may be a read error. The V and J genes are TRBV20-1 and TRBJ2-3; tentative D call: TRBD2 (5 bases). CDR3 length equals 15 residues. CDR1 is DFQATT, CDR2 SNEGSKA, per germline (reference sequence). CDR3: CSASVEWELRDTRYF. The CDR3, as DNA: TGCAGTGCTAGCGTCGAGTGGGAGCTGAGAGATACGCGGTATTTT.

The sample holds one count of this clonotype. The chain joins TRBV6-5 to TRBJ1-5; no definite D call. The CDR3 totals 14 residues. CDR1 is MNHEY and CDR2 is SVGAGI in the germline V gene. The ends were cut back, 3 bases at V and 3 bases at J, with 9 bases in the middle. The CDR3 coding sequence is TGTGCCAGCAGTTATTTTGAGTACAATCAGCCCCAGCATTTT. Amino acid sequence: CASSYFEYNQPQHF.

This clonotype was seen repeatedly, ten times or more. The rearrangement uses TRBV10-3 and TRBJ1-5; TRBD1 matches at 11 bases. Germline V gives CDR1 ENHRY, CDR2 SYGVKD. Trimming cost V 6 bases and J 5 bases; bases outside gene matches: 3. The CDR3 runs to 14 residues. The CDR3 coding sequence is TGTGCCATCAGACCGGGACAGGGGGATCAGCCCCAGCATTTT. It translates to CAIRPGQGDQPQHF.

This clonotype was seen many times. V and J are TRBV6-2 or TRBV6-3 and TRBJ1-1; D is unresolved. V lost 0 bases and J lost 1, with 6 bases in between. Germline CDR1 MNHEY, CDR2 SVGEGT. This CDR3 has 14 residues. The CDR3 reads CASSYSITNTEAFF. Here the CDR3 DNA reads TGTGCCAGCAGTTACTCCATCACGAACACTGAAGCTTTCTTT.

This clonotype was seen ten or more times. V gene TRBV20-1 combines with J gene TRBJ2-7, with a weak D call TRBD2 (6 bases). Trimming pared 4 bases from V and 2 bases from J, leaving 12 bases between. The CDR3 consists of 13 residues. Germline CDR1 DFQATT, CDR2 SNEGSKA (reference sequence). The CDR3 bases are TGCAGTGCTATTCTCGGGGGAACCTACGAGCAGTACTTC. This sequence encodes CSAILGGTYEQYF.

This clonotype was detected many times. The genes are TRBV12-3 or TRBV12-4 and TRBJ2-3; D gene unclear. The CDR3 length is 15 residues. V was cut by 6 bases and J by 4 bases, with 17 bases left in between. The CDR3 region is CASSPGRNGADTQYF. The CDR3 DNA reads as TGTGCCAGCAGCCCCGGGCGGAATGGGGCAGATACGCAGTATTTT.